The rows below give T cell receptor beta chains drawn from one sample of a study of blood T cells in healthy people across ages. TCRdb independently ran MiXCR on the 5' RACE reads; one entry per CDR3 protein. The sample lists roughly 900,000 distinct CDR3 sequences; about 48% were seen once. Source material: blood. The receptors shown here come from a man aged 25 to 40 in good health. CDR3s include the opening cysteine and the closing phenylalanine or tryptophan.

J,V,CDR3
TRBJ2-3,TRBV11-2,CASSLTGFLTDTQYF
TRBJ2-7,TRBV10-3,CAISESKGLAGSSYEQYF
TRBJ1-1,TRBV29-1,CSVAGGRGTEAFF
NA,TRBV7-9,CASSFQADQDYEQYF
TRBJ2-5,TRBV9,CASSPNMVLETQYF
TRBJ1-2,TRBV3-1,CASNRGPNYGYTF
TRBJ2-5,TRBV4-2,CASSQSTARIQETQYF
TRBJ2-5,TRBV27,CASSLTGTEETQYF
TRBJ1-2,TRBV7-2,CASSSRPAINYGYTF
TRBJ2-1,TRBV6-5,CASSPWGGRNEQFF
TRBJ2-3,TRBV20-1,CSASVWGGTSGDTQYF
TRBJ2-5,TRBV27,CASSPTTPARTQYF
TRBJ2-2,TRBV7-8,CASSLHEGAGELFF
NA,TRBV4-3,CASSERARGYEQYF
TRBJ2-1,TRBV4-3,CASSQGVTGSYNEQFF
TRBJ2-5,TRBV5-1,CASSLASGIQETQYF
TRBJ2-1,TRBV24-1,CATSDPGTANEQFF
TRBJ2-3,TRBV25-1,CASSDRPGTALKLYF
TRBJ1-1,TRBV13,CASSLRTGGMNTEAFF
TRBJ2-1,TRBV5-1,CASSSGTTRDEQFF